This T cell receptor (beta chain) emerged from a study of blood T cells in healthy people across ages. The CDR3 is 16 residues long. J gave up 6 bases and V 2 bases, and 8 bases lay outside the gene matches. Germline-derived CDR1 and CDR2 are MNHEY and SVGEGT. Alongside a J-beta primer mix, a sample-barcoded 5' primer served in a second PCR lasting roughly 7 to 12 cycles. Using its own MiXCR run on the 5' RACE reads, TCRdb lists one record per CDR3 protein. This sample has around 710,000 distinct CDR3 sequences; approximately 43% occur once, and the top ten carry about 20%. The chain recombines TRBV6-2 or TRBV6-3 with TRBJ2-1, with TRBD2 matching over 9 bases. The TCR sequence derives from a woman in her sixties in good health. Material for sequencing was blood. The CDR3 nucleotides read TGTGCCAGCAGTTACAGGGCGGGGGGGACCGGCAATGAGCAGTTCTTC. Amino acid sequence: CASSYRAGGTGNEQFF.